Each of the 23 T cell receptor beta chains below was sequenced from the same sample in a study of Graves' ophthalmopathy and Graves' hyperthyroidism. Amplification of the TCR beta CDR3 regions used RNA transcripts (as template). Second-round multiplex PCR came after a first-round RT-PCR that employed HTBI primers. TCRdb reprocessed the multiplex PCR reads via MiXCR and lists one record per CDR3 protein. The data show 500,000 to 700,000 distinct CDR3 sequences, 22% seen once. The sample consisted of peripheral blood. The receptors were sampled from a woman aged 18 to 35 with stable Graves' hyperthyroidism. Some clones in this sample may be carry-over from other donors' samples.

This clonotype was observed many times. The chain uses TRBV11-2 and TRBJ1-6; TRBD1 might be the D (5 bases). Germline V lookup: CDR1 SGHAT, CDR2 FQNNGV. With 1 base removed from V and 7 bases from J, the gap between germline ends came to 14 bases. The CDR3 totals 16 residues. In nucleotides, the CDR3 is TGTGCCAGCAGCTTAGGGGCCGGCGCAGGGAATTCACCCCTCCACTTT. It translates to CASSLGAGAGNSPLHF.

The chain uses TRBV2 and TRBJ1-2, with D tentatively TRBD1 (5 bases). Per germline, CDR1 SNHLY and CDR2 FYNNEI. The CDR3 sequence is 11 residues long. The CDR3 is CTTRAYYGYTF. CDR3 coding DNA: TGTACCACCAGGGCGTACTATGGCTACACCTTC.

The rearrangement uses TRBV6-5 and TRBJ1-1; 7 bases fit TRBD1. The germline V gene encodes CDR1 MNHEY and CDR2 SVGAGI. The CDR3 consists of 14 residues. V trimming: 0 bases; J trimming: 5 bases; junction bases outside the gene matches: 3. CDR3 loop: CASSYSGRGTEAFF. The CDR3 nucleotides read TGTGCCAGCAGTTACTCGGGCAGGGGGACTGAAGCTTTCTTT.

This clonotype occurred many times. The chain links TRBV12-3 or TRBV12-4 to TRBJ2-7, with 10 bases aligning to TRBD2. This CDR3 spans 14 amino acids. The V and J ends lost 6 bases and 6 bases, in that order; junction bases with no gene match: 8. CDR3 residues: CASRKSGGVVEQYF. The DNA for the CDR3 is TGTGCCAGCAGAAAAAGCGGGGGGGTCGTCGAGCAGTACTTC.

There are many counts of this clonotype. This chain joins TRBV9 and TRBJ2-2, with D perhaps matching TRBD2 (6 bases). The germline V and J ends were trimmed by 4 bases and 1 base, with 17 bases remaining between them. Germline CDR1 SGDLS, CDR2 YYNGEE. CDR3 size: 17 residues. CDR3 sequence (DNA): TGTGCCAGCAGCATACTACTGGGGGGAGGGAACACCGGGGAGCTGTTTTTT. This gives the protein CASSILLGGGNTGELFF.

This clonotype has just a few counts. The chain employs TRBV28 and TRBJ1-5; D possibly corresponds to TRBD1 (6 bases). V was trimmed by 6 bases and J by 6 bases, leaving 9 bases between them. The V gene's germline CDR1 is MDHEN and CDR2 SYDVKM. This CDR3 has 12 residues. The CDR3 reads CASRGGGQPQHF. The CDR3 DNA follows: TGTGCCAGCAGAGGGGGTGGTCAGCCCCAGCATTTT. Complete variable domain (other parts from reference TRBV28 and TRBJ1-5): DVKVTQSSRYLVKRTGEKVFLECVQDMDHENMFWYRQDPGLGLRLIYFSYDVKMKEKGDIPEGYSVSREKKERFSLILESASTNQTSMYLCASRGGGQPQHFGDGTRLSIL.

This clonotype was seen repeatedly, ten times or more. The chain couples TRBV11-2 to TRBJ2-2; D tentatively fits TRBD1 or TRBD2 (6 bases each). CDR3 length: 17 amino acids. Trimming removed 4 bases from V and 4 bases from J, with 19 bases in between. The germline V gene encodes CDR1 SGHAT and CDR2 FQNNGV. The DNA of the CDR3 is TGTGCCAGCAGCTCGAACCGCCCGGGGGCCGGCACCGGGGAGCTGTTTTTT. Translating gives CASSSNRPGAGTGELFF.

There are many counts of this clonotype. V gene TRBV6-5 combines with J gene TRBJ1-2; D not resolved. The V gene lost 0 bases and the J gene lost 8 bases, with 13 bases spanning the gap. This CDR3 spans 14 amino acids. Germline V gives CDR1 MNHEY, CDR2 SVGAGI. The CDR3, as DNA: TGTGCCAGCAGTTACTCGAATAGAGTTGAGGGCTACACCTTC. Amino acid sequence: CASSYSNRVEGYTF.

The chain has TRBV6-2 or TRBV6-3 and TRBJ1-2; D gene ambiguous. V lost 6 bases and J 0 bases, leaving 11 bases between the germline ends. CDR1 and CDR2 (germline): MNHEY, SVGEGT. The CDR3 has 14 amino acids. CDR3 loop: CASRSAGTNYGYTF. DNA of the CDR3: TGTGCCAGCAGATCCGCGGGGACTAACTATGGCTACACCTTC.

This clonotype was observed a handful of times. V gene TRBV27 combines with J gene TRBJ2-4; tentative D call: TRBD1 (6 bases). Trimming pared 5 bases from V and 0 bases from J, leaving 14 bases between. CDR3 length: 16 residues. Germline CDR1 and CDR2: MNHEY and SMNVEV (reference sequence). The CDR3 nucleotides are TGTGCCAGCAGTGCCGCACAGGGAATAGCCAAAAACATTCAGTACTTC. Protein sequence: CASSAAQGIAKNIQYF.

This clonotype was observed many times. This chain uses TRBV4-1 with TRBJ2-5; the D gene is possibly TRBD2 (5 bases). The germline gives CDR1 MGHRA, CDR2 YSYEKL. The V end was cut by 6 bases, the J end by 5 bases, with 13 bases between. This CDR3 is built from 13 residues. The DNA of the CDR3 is TGCGCCAGCAGTACGGGGTATTGGGAGACCCAGTACTTC. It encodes CASSTGYWETQYF.

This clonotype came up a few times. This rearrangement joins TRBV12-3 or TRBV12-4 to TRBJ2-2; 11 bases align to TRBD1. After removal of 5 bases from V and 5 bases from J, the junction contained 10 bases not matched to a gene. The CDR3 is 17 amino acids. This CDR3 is CASSPTAGQGGTGELFF. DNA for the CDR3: TGTGCCAGCAGTCCCACGGCGGGACAGGGGGGAACCGGGGAGCTGTTTTTT.

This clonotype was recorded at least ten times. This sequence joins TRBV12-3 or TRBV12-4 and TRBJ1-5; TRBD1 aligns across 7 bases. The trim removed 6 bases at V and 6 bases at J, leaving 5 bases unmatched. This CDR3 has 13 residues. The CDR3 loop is CASRGQPGQPQHF. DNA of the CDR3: TGTGCCAGCAGGGGACAGCCCGGTCAGCCCCAGCATTTT.

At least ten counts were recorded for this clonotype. The CDR3 nucleotides read TGTGCCAGCAGTGAAATGGCCGAAATTAGCTCCTACGAGCAGTACTTC. Amino acid sequence: CASSEMAEISSYEQYF. The chain recombines TRBV6-1 with TRBJ2-7; D is unresolved. Germline assignment: CDR1 MNHNS and CDR2 SASEGT. V was trimmed by 2 bases and J by 0 bases, leaving 14 bases between them. This CDR3 contains 16 residues.

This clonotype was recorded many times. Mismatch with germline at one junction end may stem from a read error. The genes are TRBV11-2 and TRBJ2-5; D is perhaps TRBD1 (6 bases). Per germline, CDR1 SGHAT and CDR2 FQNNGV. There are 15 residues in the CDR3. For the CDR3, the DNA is TGTGCCAGCAGCATAGACAGGTCTGGGGTAGAGACCCAGTACTTC. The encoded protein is CASSIDRSGVETQYF. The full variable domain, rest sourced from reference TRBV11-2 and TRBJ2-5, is EAGVAQSPRYKIIEKRQSVAFWCNPISGHATLYWYQQILGQGPKLLIQFQNNGVVDDSQLPKDRFSAERLKGVDSTLKIQPAKLEDSAVYLCASSIDRSGVETQYFGPGTRLLVL.

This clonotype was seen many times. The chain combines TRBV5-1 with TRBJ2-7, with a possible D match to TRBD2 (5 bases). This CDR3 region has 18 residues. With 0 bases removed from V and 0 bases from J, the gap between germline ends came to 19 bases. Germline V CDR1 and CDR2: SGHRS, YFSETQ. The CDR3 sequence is CASSLGPGFGRSSYEQYF. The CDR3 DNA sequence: TGCGCCAGCAGCTTGGGCCCGGGGTTCGGGCGCAGCTCCTACGAGCAGTACTTC.

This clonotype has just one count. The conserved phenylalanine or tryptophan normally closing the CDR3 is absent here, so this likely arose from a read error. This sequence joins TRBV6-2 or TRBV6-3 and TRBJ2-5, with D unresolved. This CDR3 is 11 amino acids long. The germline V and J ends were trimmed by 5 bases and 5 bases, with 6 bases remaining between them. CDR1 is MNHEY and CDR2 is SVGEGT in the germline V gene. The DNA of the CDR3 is TGTGCCAGCAGTCCCTCGGAGACCCAGTACTTG. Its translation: CASSPSETQYL.

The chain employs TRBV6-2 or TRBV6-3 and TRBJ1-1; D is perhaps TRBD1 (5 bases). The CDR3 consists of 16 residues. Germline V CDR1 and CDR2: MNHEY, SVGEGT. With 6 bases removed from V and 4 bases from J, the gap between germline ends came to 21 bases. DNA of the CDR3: TGTGCCAGCAGCCCAAGAGGGGAAGCGAGAAGCACTGAAGCTTTCTTT. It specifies CASSPRGEARSTEAFF.

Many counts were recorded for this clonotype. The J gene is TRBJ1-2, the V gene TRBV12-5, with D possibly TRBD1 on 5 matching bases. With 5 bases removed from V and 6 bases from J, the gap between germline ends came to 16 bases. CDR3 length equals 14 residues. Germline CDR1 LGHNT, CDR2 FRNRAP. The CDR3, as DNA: TGTGCTAGTGGTCTCTCCGGGGCGGGGGATGGCTACACCTTC. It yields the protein CASGLSGAGDGYTF.

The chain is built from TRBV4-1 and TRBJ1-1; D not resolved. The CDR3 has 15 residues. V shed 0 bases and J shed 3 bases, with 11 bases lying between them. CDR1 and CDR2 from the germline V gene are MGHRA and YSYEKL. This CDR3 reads CASSQDLPYDTEAFF. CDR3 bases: TGCGCCAGCAGCCAAGATCTGCCGTACGACACTGAAGCTTTCTTT.

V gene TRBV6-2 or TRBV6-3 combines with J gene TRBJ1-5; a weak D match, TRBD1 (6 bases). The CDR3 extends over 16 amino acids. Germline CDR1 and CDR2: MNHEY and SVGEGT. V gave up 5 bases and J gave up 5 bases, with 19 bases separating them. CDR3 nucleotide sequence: TGTGCCAGCAGTCCTAGGCGGGGGGCACGGGATCAGCCCCAGCATTTT. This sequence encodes CASSPRRGARDQPQHF.

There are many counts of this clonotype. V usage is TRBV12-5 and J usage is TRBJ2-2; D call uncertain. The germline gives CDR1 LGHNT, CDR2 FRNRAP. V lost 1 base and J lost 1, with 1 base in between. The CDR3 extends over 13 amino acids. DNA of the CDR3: TGTGCTAGTGGTTTGGGGAACACCGGGGAGCTGTTTTTT. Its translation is CASGLGNTGELFF. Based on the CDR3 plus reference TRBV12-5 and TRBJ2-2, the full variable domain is DARVTQTPRHKVTEMGQEVTMRCQPILGHNTVFWYRQTMMQGLELLAYFRNRAPLDDSGMPKDRFSAEMPDATLATLKIQPSEPRDSAVYFCASGLGNTGELFFGEGSRLTVL.

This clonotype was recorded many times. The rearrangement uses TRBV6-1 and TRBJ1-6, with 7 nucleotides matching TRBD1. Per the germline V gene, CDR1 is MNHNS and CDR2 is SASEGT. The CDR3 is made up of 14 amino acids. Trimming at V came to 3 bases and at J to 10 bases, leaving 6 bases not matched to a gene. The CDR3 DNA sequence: TGTGCCAGCAGTGATAACAGGGGAGGCTCACCCCTCCACTTT. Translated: CASSDNRGGSPLHF.